This TCR beta chain originates from a study of blood T cell repertoires in COVID-19. The V end was cut by 1 base, the J end by 2 bases, with 12 bases between. Looked up from germline, CDR1 is MGHRA and CDR2 is YSYEKL. The CDR3 extends over 15 amino acids. In the original analysis: For nucleated cells, counts were estimated from reference gene primer amplification. TCRdb's table, derived via immunoSEQ multiplex PCR, lists solely in-frame clones and lacks some. Clone size and V and J calls were adopted from that table, with D and trimming inferred from the DNA. This sample has more than 200,000 clones, with around 87% found just once. Donors in Cohort 3 who had recovered were those with two negative PCRs, healthcare professional clearance, or resolution of their symptoms.

Source material: PBMCs or T cells enriched from blood (not recorded which). This clonotype originated in a woman between 50 and 59 years old who had recovered from COVID-19. The chain has TRBV4-1 and TRBJ2-7; TRBD1 might be the D (5 bases). The CDR3, as DNA: TGCGCCAGCAGCCAAGTAGACAGTAGCCCCTACGAGCAGTACTTC. Its protein is CASSQVDSSPYEQYF.